This TCR beta chain was obtained from a study of cytomegalovirus exposure and HLA in healthy donors. Note on this clone: Its antigen is not identified.

Vbeta (60) and Jbeta (13) primers were used in the PCR. Some clones are missing from TCRdb's copy, which holds only in-frame ones; the method was immunoSEQ multiplex PCR. The table shows about 110,000 clones, with 73% occurring only once. The ends lost 0 bases at V and 3 bases at J; junction bases unmatched: 3. Germline CDR1 is SEHNR and CDR2 is FQNEAQ (reference sequence). The CDR3 covers 16 residues. Notes on the study in general: Data from an earlier analysis indicated that most TCR beta V segments were productive either about 90% or about 30% of the time. CMV serostatus was the only recorded immune exposure for donors.

The chain combines TRBV7-9 with TRBJ2-2, with TRBD1 matching over 8 bases. Sample: PBMCs. This sequence was found in a man between 25 and 39 years old in good health and CMV-seronegative. The CDR3 coding sequence is TGTGCCAGCAGCTTAGCCAGGGGGCGATACACCGGGGAGCTGTTTTTT. This codes for CASSLARGRYTGELFF.